The 26 T cell receptor beta chains given below trace back to one sample, sequenced in a study of beta chain features in type 1 diabetes. Study observations and caveats: Significant though moderate, a shortening of TCRB CDR3s appeared in all four CD4+ subsets of Type 1 diabetes patients.

All of the isolated RNA was reverse transcribed, so expressed TCRB transcripts were sequenced. Sequencing used immunoSEQ multiplex PCR; TCRdb keeps in-frame clones, though not all of them. The sample includes about 340,000 clones, roughly 14% seen only once; the top ten take roughly 0.015%. No cognate antigen is known for these TCRs. Sequencing was carried out using naive CD4+ T cells from blood. The receptor source for this set is a woman in her late teens or twenties with type 1 diabetes.

The chain combines TRBV7-9 with TRBJ2-1, with D possibly being TRBD2 (6 bases). This CDR3 is built from 15 residues. V was pared by 5 bases and J by 6 bases, with 17 bases between. From germline, CDR1 is SEHNR and CDR2 FQNEAQ (reference sequence). This CDR3 reads CASSRTTLSSNEQFF. As DNA, the CDR3 is TGTGCCAGCAGCCGGACTACCTTAAGTTCCAATGAGCAGTTCTTC.

The chain has TRBV23-1 and TRBJ2-7; a possible D gene is TRBD1 (5 bases). TRBV23-1 is an ORF, with its function uncertain. The V and J ends lost 11 bases and 6 bases respectively, with 17 bases between them. The CDR3 length is 12 residues. The chain's CDR3 is CARHKGKREQYV. For the CDR3, the DNA is TGCGCCCGCCACAAGGGGAAGCGCGAGCAGTACGTC.

Regarding this clone: The same CDR3 is also encoded by other DNA sequences in this sample. This rearrangement joins TRBV5-1 to TRBJ2-1; 12 bases align to TRBD2. Germline CDR1 SGHRS, CDR2 YFSETQ. The CDR3 consists of 14 residues. V lost 4 bases and J lost 7; bases outside the gene matches: 3. Here the CDR3 reads CASSLGLAGNEQFF. The CDR3 DNA reads TGCGCCAGCAGCCTAGGACTAGCGGGGAATGAGCAGTTCTTC.

This clone has a handful of counts. This rearrangement joins TRBV14 to TRBJ1-1; D not certain. CDR3 length: 11 amino acids. V lost 1 base, J lost 11 bases, and 8 bases lay in between. The germline CDR1 and CDR2 sequences are SGHDN and FVKESK. The CDR3 loop reads CASSQGGRAFF. CDR3 in DNA: TGTGCCAGCAGCCAAGGAGGAAGGGCTTTCTTT.

This clone was seen a handful of times. The chain couples TRBV19 to TRBJ2-5; 7 bases line up with TRBD1. CDR1 LNHDA and CDR2 SQIVND come from the germline V gene (reference sequence). This CDR3 contains 12 residues. The trim removed 4 bases at V and 4 bases at J, leaving 0 bases unmatched. The CDR3 loop is CASSNRGETQYF. DNA for the CDR3: TGTGCCAGTAGTAACAGGGGAGAGACCCAGTACTTC.

The chain has TRBV18 and TRBJ1-4, with 9 bases aligning to TRBD1. Germline V gives CDR1 KGHSH, CDR2 LQKENI. The V gene end was trimmed by 2 bases and the J gene end by 7 bases; junction bases not matched to a gene: 2. The length of the CDR3 is 14 residues. CDR3 coding DNA: TGTGCCAGCTCACCAGGACAGGGGATTGAAAAACTGTTTTTT. This codes for CASSPGQGIEKLFF. The full variable domain, rest sourced from reference TRBV18 and TRBJ1-4, is NAGVMQNPRHLVRRRGQEARLRCSPMKGHSHVYWYRQLPEEGLKFMVYLQKENIIDESGMPKERFSAEFPKEGPSILRIQQVVRGDSAAYFCASSPGQGIEKLFFGSGTQLSVL.

The chain has TRBV7-2 and TRBJ2-6, with D uncertain. The CDR3 runs to 13 residues. The germline V gene has CDR1 SGHTA and CDR2 FQGNSA. Trimming removed 6 bases from V and 5 bases from J, with 8 bases in between. The CDR3 region has the DNA TGTGCCAGCAGTTTCAACAGGGCCAACGTCCTGACTTTC. It specifies CASSFNRANVLTF. Based on the CDR3 plus reference TRBV7-2 and TRBJ2-6, the full variable domain is GAGVSQSPSNKVTEKGKDVELRCDPISGHTALYWYRQSLGQGLEFLIYFQGNSAPDKSGLPSDRFSAERTGGSVSTLTIQRTQQEDSAVYLCASSFNRANVLTFGAGSRLTVL.

In its sample, this clone was seen once. This rearrangement joins TRBV28 to TRBJ1-2; the match to TRBD1 covers 9 bases. CDR1 is MDHEN, CDR2 SYDVKM, per germline. The CDR3 sequence is 12 residues long. V lost 6 bases, J lost 9 bases, and 5 bases stayed unmatched. The CDR3 spells CASRGQGDSYTF. The CDR3 coding sequence is TGTGCCAGCAGGGGACAGGGAGACAGCTACACCTTC.

The rearrangement uses TRBV18 and TRBJ1-5; 9 bases line up with TRBD1. Per germline, CDR1 KGHSH and CDR2 LQKENI. After removal of 5 bases from V and 10 bases from J, the junction contained 6 bases not matched to a gene. The CDR3 has 13 residues. CDR3 in amino acids: CASSGQGIIPQHF. CDR3 coding DNA: TGTGCCAGCTCAGGACAGGGGATTATTCCCCAGCATTTT.

In nucleotides, the CDR3 is TGTGCCAGTAGTTCTCCAATCCTAGCGGGAGGGCCCTCCCAGTACGTC. Its translation: CASSSPILAGGPSQYV. This rearrangement joins TRBV19 to TRBJ2-7, with 12 bases matching TRBD2. Germline CDR1 LNHDA, CDR2 SQIVND (reference sequence). J lost 10 bases, V lost 5 bases, and 15 bases had no gene match. The CDR3 is made up of 16 amino acids.

In its sample, this clone was seen a few times. The chain recombines TRBV29-1 with TRBJ1-2; 10 bases match TRBD1. Per germline, CDR1 SQVTM and CDR2 ANQGSEA. The CDR3 is made up of 12 amino acids. In nucleotides, the CDR3 is TGCAGTGCCGACAGGGGGCTAAAGGGCTACACCTTC. This translates into CSADRGLKGYTF.

There are a few counts of this clone. This sequence joins TRBV29-1 and TRBJ2-3, with 8 bases fitting TRBD2. Per germline, CDR1 SQVTM and CDR2 ANQGSEA. The CDR3 is made up of 13 amino acids. J was trimmed by 2 bases and V by 7 bases; bases with no gene match: 5. CDR3 sequence reads: CSASGLLTDTQYF. DNA for the CDR3: TGCAGCGCTAGCGGGTTGCTCACAGATACGCAGTATTTT.

The chain carries TRBV7-2 and TRBJ2-1; TRBD2 is a possible D gene (5 bases). The length of the CDR3 is 13 residues. Germline-derived CDR1 and CDR2 are SGHTA and FQGNSA. Trimming removed 1 base from V and 6 bases from J, with 7 bases in between. CDR3 DNA sequence: TGTGCCAGCAGCTTAGGAGGGCCCAATGAGCAGTTCTTC. It is translated as CASSLGGPNEQFF.

This clone was seen more than once but under ten times. V is TRBV9 and J is TRBJ2-7; 9 nucleotides match TRBD1. The CDR3 length is 14 residues. CDR1 SGDLS and CDR2 YYNGEE come from the germline V gene. J was trimmed by 3 bases and V by 0 bases; bases with no gene match: 1. CDR3 region: CASSVGDRDYEQYF. CDR3 nucleotides: TGTGCCAGCAGCGTAGGGGACAGGGACTACGAGCAGTACTTC.

There are a few counts of this clone. The rearrangement joins TRBV2 to TRBJ1-5; D uncertain. Trimming cost V 0 bases and J 5 bases, with 8 bases left between them. The CDR3 consists of 14 residues. From germline, CDR1 is SNHLY and CDR2 FYNNEI. This chain's CDR3 is CASSEAGRYQPQHF. Here the CDR3 DNA reads TGTGCCAGCAGTGAAGCCGGTCGCTATCAGCCCCAGCATTTT. The variable domain in full, completed from reference TRBV2 and TRBJ1-5, reads EPEVTQTPSHQVTQMGQEVILRCVPISNHLYFYWYRQILGQKVEFLVSFYNNEISEKSEIFDDQFSVERPDGSNFTLKIRSTKLEDSAMYFCASSEAGRYQPQHFGDGTRLSIL.

This clone was observed a handful of times. V gene TRBV6-5 combines with J gene TRBJ1-1; 7 bases line up with TRBD1. V shed 5 bases, J shed 11 bases, and the junction held 5 bases outside the gene matches. Germline V CDR1 and CDR2: MNHEY, SVGAGI. This CDR3 is 11 amino acids long. In nucleotides, the CDR3 is TGTGCCAGCAGTAGACAGGGTCTGGCTTTCTTT. Its translation is CASSRQGLAFF.

Only a few counts were recorded for this clone. This chain uses TRBV6-6 with TRBJ2-3; TRBD2 aligns across 7 bases. Looked up from germline, CDR1 is MNHNY and CDR2 is SVGAGI (reference sequence). This CDR3 has 15 amino acids. The junction had 9 bases not matched to a gene; V was cut back by 6 bases and J by 3 bases. CDR3 loop: CASRPGTIGTDTQYF. CDR3 coding DNA: TGTGCCAGCAGACCCGGGACTATTGGAACAGATACGCAGTATTTT.

The chain links TRBV6-5 to TRBJ1-5; no clear D gene. This CDR3 contains 13 residues. V was clipped by 6 bases and J by 7 bases, with 13 bases between them. In germline, CDR1 is MNHEY, CDR2 SVGAGI. CDR3 loop: CASSPVRRQPQHF. The CDR3 bases are TGTGCCAGCAGCCCTGTCCGGAGGCAGCCCCAGCATTTT.

This clone was detected a few times. The chain uses TRBV11-3 and TRBJ2-1, with TRBD2 as a possible D gene (5 bases). Trimming took 10 bases from V and 7 from J, leaving 14 bases between them. Germline assignment: CDR1 SGHNT and CDR2 YENEEA. The CDR3 totals 12 residues. CDR3 nucleotide sequence: TGTGCCACCGCGGTTAGGAGGAATGAGCAGTTCTTC. It codes for CATAVRRNEQFF.

This sequence joins TRBV18 and TRBJ1-1; D remains ambiguous. The CDR3 spans 14 residues. Looked up from germline, CDR1 is KGHSH and CDR2 is LQKENI. Between the trimmed V and J ends, which lost 3 bases and 5 bases, there was a span of 13 bases. DNA for the CDR3: TGTGCCAGCTCACCCCAGGAGGCGCGGACTGAAGCTTTCTTT. Translation: CASSPQEARTEAFF.

This clone has a handful of counts. The chain uses TRBV18 and TRBJ2-3; TRBD1 might be the D (6 bases). The CDR3 length is 14 residues. CDR1 is KGHSH, CDR2 LQKENI, per germline. V was trimmed by 5 bases and J by 1 base, leaving 10 bases between them. CDR3 coding DNA: TGTGCCAGCTCAGGACAGTTCGGCACAGATACGCAGTATTTT. It yields the protein CASSGQFGTDTQYF.

This clone has a handful of counts. V gene TRBV7-9 combines with J gene TRBJ2-5, with D perhaps matching TRBD2 (5 bases). The CDR3 is 13 amino acids. CDR1 and CDR2 from the germline V gene are SEHNR and FQNEAQ (reference sequence). V dropped 2 bases and J dropped 4 bases, with 8 bases sitting between them. The CDR3 nucleotides are TGTGCCAGCAGCTTAATCGCGGGAGAGACCCAGTACTTC. It codes for CASSLIAGETQYF.

This chain joins TRBV9 and TRBJ1-2, with 12 bases that match TRBD1. This CDR3 is built from 20 residues. The V and J ends lost 4 bases and 2 bases, in that order; junction bases with no gene match: 18. The germline gives CDR1 SGDLS, CDR2 YYNGEE. The CDR3 nucleotides read TGTGCCAGCAGCACCCAGCCGGACGGGACAGGGGGCGCGGGGAACTATGGCTACACCTTC. It encodes CASSTQPDGTGGAGNYGYTF.

This chain uses TRBV2 with TRBJ2-7, with a weak D call TRBD1 (8 bases). Trimming took 6 bases from V and 3 from J, leaving 18 bases between them. CDR3 length: 15 residues. Germline V gene sequence: CDR1 SNHLY, CDR2 FYNNEI. CDR3 sequence reads: CASRINRGGLYEQYF. The CDR3 DNA follows: TGTGCCAGCAGGATTAACAGGGGGGGACTCTACGAGCAGTACTTC.

This clone was found a few times. The V gene is TRBV15, the J gene TRBJ2-3, with D possibly being TRBD1 (5 bases). CDR1 is LNHNV, CDR2 YYDKDF, per germline (reference sequence). The V and J ends lost 7 bases and 5 bases respectively, with 16 bases between them. The CDR3 has 14 amino acids. The chain's CDR3 is CATTLGQDQDTQYF. CDR3 DNA sequence: TGTGCCACCACCTTGGGGCAGGACCAAGATACGCAGTATTTT.

In its sample, this clone was seen a few times. Other DNA sequences in the sample encode the same CDR3. The CDR3 protein is CASSGSGTDTQYF. The CDR3 DNA sequence: TGCGCCAGCAGCGGAAGCGGAACAGATACGCAGTATTTT. The chain employs TRBV5-1 and TRBJ2-3, with D tentatively TRBD2 (5 bases). V lost 4 bases and J lost 3, with 9 bases in between. The length of the CDR3 is 13 residues. The germline V gene has CDR1 SGHRS and CDR2 YFSETQ.